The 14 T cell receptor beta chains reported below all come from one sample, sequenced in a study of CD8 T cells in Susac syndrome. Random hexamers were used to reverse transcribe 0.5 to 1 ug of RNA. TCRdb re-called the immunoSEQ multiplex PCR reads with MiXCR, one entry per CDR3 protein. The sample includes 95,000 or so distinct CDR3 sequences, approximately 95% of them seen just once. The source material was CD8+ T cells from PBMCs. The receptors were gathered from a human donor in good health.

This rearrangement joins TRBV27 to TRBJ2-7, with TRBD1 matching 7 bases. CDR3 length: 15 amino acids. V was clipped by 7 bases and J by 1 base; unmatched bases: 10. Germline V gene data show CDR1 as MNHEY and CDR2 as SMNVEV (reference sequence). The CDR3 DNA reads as TGTGCCAGCACACCCAACAGGGGCCTATCCTACGAGCAGTACTTC. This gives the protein CASTPNRGLSYEQYF.

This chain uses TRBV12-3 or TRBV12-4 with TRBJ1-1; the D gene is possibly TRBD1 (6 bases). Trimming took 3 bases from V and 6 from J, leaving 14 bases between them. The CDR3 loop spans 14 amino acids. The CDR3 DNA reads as TGTGCCAGCAGTTTTCAGGGGCGAATCTCTGAAGCTTTCTTT. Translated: CASSFQGRISEAFF.

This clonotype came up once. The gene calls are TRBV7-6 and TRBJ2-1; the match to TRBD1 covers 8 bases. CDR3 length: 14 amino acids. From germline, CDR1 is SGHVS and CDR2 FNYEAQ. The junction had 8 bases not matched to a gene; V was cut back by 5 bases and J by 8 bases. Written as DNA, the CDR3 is TGTGCCAGCAGCCTACGGCCGGACAGGGATGAGCAGTTCTTC. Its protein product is CASSLRPDRDEQFF.

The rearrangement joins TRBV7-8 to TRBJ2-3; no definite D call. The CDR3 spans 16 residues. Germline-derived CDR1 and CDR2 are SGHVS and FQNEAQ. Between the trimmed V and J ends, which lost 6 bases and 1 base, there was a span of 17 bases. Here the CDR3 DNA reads TGTGCCAGCAGGCCCATAGTAGGCTCTGGCACAGATACGCAGTATTTT. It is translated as CASRPIVGSGTDTQYF. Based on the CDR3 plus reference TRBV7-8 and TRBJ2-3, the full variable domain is GAGVSQSPRYKVAKRGQDVALRCDPISGHVSLFWYQQALGQGPEFLTYFQNEAQLDKSGLPSDRFFAERPEGSVSTLKIQRTQQEDSAVYLCASRPIVGSGTDTQYFGPGTRLTVL.

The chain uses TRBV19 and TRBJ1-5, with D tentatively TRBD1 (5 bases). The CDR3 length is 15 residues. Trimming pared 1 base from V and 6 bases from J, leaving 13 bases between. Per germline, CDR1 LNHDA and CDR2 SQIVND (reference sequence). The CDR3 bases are TGTGCCAGTAGTATAGCCGGGGGTGGGGTTCAGCCCCAGCATTTT. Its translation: CASSIAGGGVQPQHF.

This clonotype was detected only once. The CDR3 protein is CASSYGNQPQHF. DNA of the CDR3: TGTGCCAGCAGTTACGGGAATCAGCCCCAGCATTTT. This rearrangement joins TRBV12-3 or TRBV12-4 to TRBJ1-5, with D uncertain. The CDR3 is 12 residues long. V was shortened by 4 bases and J by 4 bases, with 5 bases between the two germline ends.

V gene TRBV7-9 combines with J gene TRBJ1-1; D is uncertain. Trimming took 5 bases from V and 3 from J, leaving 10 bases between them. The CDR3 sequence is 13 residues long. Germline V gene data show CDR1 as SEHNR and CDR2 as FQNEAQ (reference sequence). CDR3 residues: CASSPAVHTEAFF. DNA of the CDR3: TGTGCCAGCAGCCCAGCTGTACACACTGAAGCTTTCTTT.

CDR3 region: CASSAGDRVWGYTF. CDR3 sequence (DNA): TGTGCCAGCAGCGCCGGAGACAGGGTCTGGGGCTACACCTTC. The V and J genes are TRBV13 and TRBJ1-2, with 7 bases aligning to TRBD1. The CDR3 contains 14 residues. V was clipped by 5 bases and J by 8 bases; unmatched bases: 11. Germline V CDR1 and CDR2: PRHDT, FYEKMQ (reference sequence).

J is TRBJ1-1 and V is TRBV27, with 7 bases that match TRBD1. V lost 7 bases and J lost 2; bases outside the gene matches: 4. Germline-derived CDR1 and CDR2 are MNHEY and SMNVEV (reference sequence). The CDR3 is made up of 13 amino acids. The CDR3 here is CASKDRDNTEAFF. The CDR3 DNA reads TGTGCCAGCAAAGACAGGGACAACACTGAAGCTTTCTTT.

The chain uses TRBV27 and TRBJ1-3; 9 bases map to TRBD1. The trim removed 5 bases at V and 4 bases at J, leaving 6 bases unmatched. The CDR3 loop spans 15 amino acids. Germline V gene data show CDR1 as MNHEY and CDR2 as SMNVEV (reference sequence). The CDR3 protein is CASSPGTGFGNTIYF. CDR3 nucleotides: TGTGCCAGCAGTCCCGGGACAGGGTTCGGAAACACCATATATTTT.

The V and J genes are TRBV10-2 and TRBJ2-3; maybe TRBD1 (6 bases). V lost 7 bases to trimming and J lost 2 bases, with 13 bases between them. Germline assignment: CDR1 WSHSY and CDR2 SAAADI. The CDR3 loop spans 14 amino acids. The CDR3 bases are TGCGCCAGCACGGACAGTCTTCCCACAGATACGCAGTATTTT. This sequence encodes CASTDSLPTDTQYF.

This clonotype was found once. The CDR3 sequence: CASRLTTGHSTEAFF. DNA of the CDR3: TGTGCCAGCAGACTCACGACAGGCCACTCCACTGAAGCTTTCTTT. The chain combines TRBV2 with TRBJ1-1, with TRBD1 as a possible D gene (6 bases). The length of the CDR3 is 15 residues. Trimming took 6 bases from V and 4 from J, leaving 18 bases between them. Germline V gives CDR1 SNHLY, CDR2 FYNNEI.

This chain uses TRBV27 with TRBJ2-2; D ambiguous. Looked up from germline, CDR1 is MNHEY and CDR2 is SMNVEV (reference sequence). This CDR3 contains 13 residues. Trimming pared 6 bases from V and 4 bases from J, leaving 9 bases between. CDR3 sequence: CASSWLSTGELFF. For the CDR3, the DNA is TGTGCCAGCAGCTGGCTGAGCACCGGGGAGCTGTTTTTT.

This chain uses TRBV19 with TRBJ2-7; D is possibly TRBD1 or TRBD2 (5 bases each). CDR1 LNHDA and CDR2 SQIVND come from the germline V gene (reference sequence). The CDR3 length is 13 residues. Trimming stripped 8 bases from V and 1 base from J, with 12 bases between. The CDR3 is CASGPGPSYEQYF. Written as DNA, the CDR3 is TGTGCCAGTGGACCGGGACCGTCCTACGAGCAGTACTTC.